This T cell receptor beta chain is from a study of T cell changes during pregnancy in multiple sclerosis. The CDR3 runs to 16 residues. Unmatched junction bases numbered 10, after V lost 5 bases and J lost 4 bases. Germline V gene sequence: CDR1 MNHEY, CDR2 SMNVEV (reference sequence). Some clones are missing from TCRdb's copy, which holds only in-frame ones; the method was immunoSEQ multiplex PCR. This sample has more than 55,000 clones; approximately 94% occur once, and the top ten carry just over 2.5%. The clonotype was recovered from a female donor with multiple sclerosis, enrolled in a pregnancy study. The sample consisted of CD8+ T cells from peripheral blood mononuclear cells, taken after pregnancy. The V gene is TRBV27, the J gene TRBJ2-5; TRBD2 aligns across 10 bases. The DNA for the CDR3 is TGTGCCAGCAGTCACGGAGCGGGAGGGCACAGAGAGACCCAGTACTTC. It yields the protein CASSHGAGGHRETQYF.